Each of the 4 T cell receptor beta chains below was sequenced from the same sample in a study of T cell responses to AZD1222 COVID-19 vaccine. The method was immunoSEQ multiplex PCR; TCRdb's version includes in-frame clones alone and lacks a portion of them. The table has 30,000 to 50,000 clones, over 75% seen once; the top ten hold around a quarter. The input for sequencing was peripheral blood, taken 28 days after the second dose of the MenACWY control vaccine. The origin of the receptors is an adult who received the MenACWY meningococcal vaccine as a control.

The chain joins TRBV2 to TRBJ2-1, with TRBD2 as a possible D gene (5 bases). Germline-derived CDR1 and CDR2 are SNHLY and FYNNEI. V gave up 6 bases and J gave up 4 bases, with 19 bases separating them. This CDR3 spans 16 amino acids. The CDR3 DNA sequence: TGTGCCAGCAGGGGTAGGGAGCAACAGATATACAATGAGCAGTTCTTC. It is translated as CASRGREQQIYNEQFF. Full variable domain (missing parts from reference TRBV2 and TRBJ2-1): EPEVTQTPSHQVTQMGQEVILRCVPISNHLYFYWYRQILGQKVEFLVSFYNNEISEKSEIFDDQFSVERPDGSNFTLKIRSTKLEDSAMYFCASRGREQQIYNEQFFGPGTRLTVL.

V usage is TRBV28 and J usage is TRBJ1-1, with a possible D match to TRBD1 (5 bases). The CDR3 extends over 13 amino acids. Germline loops: CDR1 MDHEN, CDR2 SYDVKM. V dropped 7 bases and J dropped 1 base, with 10 bases sitting between them. The CDR3 DNA sequence: TGTGCCAGCACACCAGGGTCGAACACTGAAGCTTTCTTT. Its protein product is CASTPGSNTEAFF. The full variable domain, with the rest looked up from reference TRBV28 and TRBJ1-1, is DVKVTQSSRYLVKRTGEKVFLECVQDMDHENMFWYRQDPGLGLRLIYFSYDVKMKEKGDIPEGYSVSREKKERFSLILESASTNQTSMYLCASTPGSNTEAFFGQGTRLTVV.

J is TRBJ2-1 and V is TRBV9, with 7 nucleotides matching TRBD2. J was trimmed by 6 bases and V by 3 bases; bases with no gene match: 6. The CDR3 is 14 amino acids. From germline, CDR1 is SGDLS and CDR2 YYNGEE. This CDR3 reads CASSESLAVNEQFF. CDR3 DNA sequence: TGTGCCAGCAGCGAGAGCCTAGCGGTCAATGAGCAGTTCTTC.

The rearrangement joins TRBV28 to TRBJ1-1, with TRBD1 as a possible D gene (6 bases). Germline CDR1 reads MDHEN; CDR2 reads SYDVKM. The CDR3 totals 16 residues. The germline V and J ends were trimmed by 6 bases and 2 bases, with 19 bases remaining between them. DNA for the CDR3: TGTGCCAGCAGCACCCACACAGGGAGGAGAAACACTGAAGCTTTCTTT. Translating it yields CASSTHTGRRNTEAFF.